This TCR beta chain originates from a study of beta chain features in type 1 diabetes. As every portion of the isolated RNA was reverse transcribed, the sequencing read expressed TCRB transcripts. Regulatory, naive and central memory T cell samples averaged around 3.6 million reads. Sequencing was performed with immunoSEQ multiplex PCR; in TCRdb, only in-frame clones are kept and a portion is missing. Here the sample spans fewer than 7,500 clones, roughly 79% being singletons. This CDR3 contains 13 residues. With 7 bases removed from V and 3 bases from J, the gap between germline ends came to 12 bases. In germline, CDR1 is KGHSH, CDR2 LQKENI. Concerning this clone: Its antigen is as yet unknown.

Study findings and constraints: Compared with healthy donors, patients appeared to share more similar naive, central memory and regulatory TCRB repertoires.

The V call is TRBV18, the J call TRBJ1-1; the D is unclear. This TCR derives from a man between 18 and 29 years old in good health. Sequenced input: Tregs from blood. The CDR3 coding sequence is TGTGCCAGCTACCGCGACGGGTACACTGAAGCTTTCTTT. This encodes CASYRDGYTEAFF.